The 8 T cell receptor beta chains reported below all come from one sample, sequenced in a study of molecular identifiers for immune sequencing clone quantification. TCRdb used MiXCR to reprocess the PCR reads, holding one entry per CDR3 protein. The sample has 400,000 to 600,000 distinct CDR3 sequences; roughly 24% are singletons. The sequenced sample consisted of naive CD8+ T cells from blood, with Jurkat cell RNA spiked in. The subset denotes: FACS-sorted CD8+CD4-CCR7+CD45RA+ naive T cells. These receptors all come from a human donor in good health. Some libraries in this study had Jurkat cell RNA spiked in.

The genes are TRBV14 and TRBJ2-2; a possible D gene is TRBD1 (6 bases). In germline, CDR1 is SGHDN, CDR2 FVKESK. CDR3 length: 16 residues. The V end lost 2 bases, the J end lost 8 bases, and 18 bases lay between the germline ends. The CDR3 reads CASSQRDTEEAGELFF. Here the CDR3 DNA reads TGTGCCAGCAGCCAACGGGACACGGAGGAGGCTGGGGAGCTGTTTTTT.

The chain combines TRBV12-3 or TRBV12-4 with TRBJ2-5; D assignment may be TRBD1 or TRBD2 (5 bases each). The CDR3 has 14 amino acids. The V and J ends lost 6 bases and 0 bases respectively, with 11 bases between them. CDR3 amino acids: CASSLSGHQETQYF. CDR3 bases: TGTGCCAGCAGCCTCTCGGGACACCAAGAGACCCAGTACTTC.

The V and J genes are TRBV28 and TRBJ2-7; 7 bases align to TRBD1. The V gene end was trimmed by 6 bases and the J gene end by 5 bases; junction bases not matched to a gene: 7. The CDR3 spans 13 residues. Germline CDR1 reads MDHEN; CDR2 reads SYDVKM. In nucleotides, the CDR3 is TGTGCCAGCAGAGTGGGACAGACCAACGAGCAGTACTTC. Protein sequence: CASRVGQTNEQYF.

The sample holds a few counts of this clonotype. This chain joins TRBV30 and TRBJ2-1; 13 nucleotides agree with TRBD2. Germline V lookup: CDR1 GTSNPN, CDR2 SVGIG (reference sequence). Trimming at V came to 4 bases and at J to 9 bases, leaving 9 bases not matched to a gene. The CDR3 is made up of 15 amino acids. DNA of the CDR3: TGTGCCTGGAATCTGATAGGACTAGCGGGAGTTGAGCAGTTCTTC. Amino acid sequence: CAWNLIGLAGVEQFF.

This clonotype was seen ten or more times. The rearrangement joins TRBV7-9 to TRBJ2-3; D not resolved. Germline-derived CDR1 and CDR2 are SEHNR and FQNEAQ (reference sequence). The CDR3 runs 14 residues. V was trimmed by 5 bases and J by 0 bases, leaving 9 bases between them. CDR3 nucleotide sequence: TGTGCCAGCAGCCCCATTGGGAGCACAGATACGCAGTATTTT. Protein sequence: CASSPIGSTDTQYF.

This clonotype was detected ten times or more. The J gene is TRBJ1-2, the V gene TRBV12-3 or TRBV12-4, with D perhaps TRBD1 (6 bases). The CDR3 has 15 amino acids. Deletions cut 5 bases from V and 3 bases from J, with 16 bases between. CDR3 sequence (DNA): TGTGCCAGCAGTCCCCTGGCAGGGGCAGACTATGGCTACACCTTC. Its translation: CASSPLAGADYGYTF.

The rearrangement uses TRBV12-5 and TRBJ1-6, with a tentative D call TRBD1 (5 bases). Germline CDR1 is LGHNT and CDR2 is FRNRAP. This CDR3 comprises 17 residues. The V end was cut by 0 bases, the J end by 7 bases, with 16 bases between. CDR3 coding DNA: TGTGCTAGTGGTTTGGTATTGGGGCAGAGCCTAAATTCACCCCTCCACTTT. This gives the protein CASGLVLGQSLNSPLHF.

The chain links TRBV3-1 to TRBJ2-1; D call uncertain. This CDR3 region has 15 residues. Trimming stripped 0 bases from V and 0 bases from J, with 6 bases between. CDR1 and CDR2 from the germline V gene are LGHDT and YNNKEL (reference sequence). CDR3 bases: TGTGCCAGCAGCCAAGATCTGGGCTCCTACAATGAGCAGTTCTTC. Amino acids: CASSQDLGSYNEQFF.